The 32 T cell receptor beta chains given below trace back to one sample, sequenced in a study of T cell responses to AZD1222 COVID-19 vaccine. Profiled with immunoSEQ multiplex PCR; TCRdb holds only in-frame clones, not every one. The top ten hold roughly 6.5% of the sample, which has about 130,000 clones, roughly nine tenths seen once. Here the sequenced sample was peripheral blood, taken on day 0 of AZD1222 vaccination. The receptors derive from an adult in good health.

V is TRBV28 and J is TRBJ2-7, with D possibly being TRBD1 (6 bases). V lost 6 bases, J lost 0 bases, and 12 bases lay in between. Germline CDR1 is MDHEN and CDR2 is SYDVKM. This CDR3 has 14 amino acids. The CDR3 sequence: CASSRQVSSYEQYF. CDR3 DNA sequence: TGTGCCAGCAGCCGACAGGTTAGCTCCTACGAGCAGTACTTC.

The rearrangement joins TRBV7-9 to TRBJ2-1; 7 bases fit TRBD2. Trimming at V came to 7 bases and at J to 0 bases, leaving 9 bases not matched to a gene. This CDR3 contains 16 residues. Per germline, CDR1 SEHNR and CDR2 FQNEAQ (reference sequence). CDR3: CASTHSAGSSYNEQFF. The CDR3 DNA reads TGTGCCAGCACCCATTCAGCGGGGAGCTCCTACAATGAGCAGTTCTTC.

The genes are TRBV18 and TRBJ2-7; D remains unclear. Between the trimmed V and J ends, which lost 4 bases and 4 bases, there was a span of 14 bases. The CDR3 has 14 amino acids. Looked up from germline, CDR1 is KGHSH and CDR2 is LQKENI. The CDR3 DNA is TGTGCCAGCTCACGAAGCCAGCAGGTTTACGAGCAGTACTTC. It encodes CASSRSQQVYEQYF.

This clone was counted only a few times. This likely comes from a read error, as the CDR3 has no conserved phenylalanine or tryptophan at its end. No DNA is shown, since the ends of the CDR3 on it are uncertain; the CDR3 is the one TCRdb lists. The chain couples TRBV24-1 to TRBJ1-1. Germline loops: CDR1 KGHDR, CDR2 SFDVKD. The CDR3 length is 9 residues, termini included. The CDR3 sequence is CATPAVEGY.

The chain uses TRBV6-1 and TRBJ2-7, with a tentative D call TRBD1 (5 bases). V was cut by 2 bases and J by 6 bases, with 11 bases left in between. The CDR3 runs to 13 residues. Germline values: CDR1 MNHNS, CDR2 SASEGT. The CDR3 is CASSEQGGVEQYF. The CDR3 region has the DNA TGTGCCAGCAGTGAACAGGGTGGCGTCGAGCAGTACTTC.

The chain's CDR3 is CASSWGDRDTEAFF. The CDR3 nucleotides are TGCGCCAGCAGCTGGGGGGACAGGGACACTGAAGCTTTCTTT. V is TRBV5-1 and J is TRBJ1-1; 9 bases match TRBD1. Germline V CDR1 and CDR2: SGHRS, YFSETQ. The J segment lost 3 bases and the V segment lost 3 bases, leaving 3 bases of the junction unmatched. This CDR3 is 14 amino acids long.

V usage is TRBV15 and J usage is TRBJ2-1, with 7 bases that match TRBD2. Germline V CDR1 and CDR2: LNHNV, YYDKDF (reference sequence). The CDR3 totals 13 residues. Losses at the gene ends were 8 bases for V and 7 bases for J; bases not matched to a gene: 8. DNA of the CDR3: TGTGCCACCGCGACGGGGGGTTCAAATGAGCAGTTCTTC. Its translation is CATATGGSNEQFF.

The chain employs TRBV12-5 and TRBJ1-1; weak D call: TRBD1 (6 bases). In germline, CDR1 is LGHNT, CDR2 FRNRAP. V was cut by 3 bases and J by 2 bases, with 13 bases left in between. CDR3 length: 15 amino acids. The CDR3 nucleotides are TGTGCTAGTGGTTTCAATCAGGGGCTAAACACTGAAGCTTTCTTT. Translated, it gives CASGFNQGLNTEAFF.

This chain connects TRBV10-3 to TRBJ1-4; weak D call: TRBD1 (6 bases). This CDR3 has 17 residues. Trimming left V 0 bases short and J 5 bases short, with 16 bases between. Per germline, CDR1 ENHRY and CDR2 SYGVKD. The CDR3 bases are TGTGCCATCAGTGAGTCGACCAGGGGAAGGGGGAATGAAAAACTGTTTTTT. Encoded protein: CAISESTRGRGNEKLFF.

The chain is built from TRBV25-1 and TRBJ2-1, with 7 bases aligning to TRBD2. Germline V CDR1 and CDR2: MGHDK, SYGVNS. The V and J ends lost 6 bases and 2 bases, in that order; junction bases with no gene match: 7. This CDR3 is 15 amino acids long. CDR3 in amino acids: CASRKTSTTYNEQFF. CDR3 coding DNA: TGTGCCAGCAGAAAGACTAGCACTACCTACAATGAGCAGTTCTTC.

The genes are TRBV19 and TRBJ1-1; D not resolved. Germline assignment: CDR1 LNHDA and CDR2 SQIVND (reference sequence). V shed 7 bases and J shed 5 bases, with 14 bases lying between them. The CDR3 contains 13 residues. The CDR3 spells CASNDTPGTEAFF. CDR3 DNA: TGTGCCAGTAATGACACGCCGGGAACTGAAGCTTTCTTT.

Written as DNA, the CDR3 is TGTGCCAGCATGGGCCGCACTGAAGCTTTCTTT. Translated: CASMGRTEAFF. V and J are TRBV25-1 and TRBJ1-1; the D is unclear. CDR1 and CDR2 from the germline V gene are MGHDK and SYGVNS. V gave up 7 bases and J gave up 4 bases, with 7 bases separating them. CDR3 length: 11 amino acids. Full variable domain (remainder filled in from reference TRBV25-1 and TRBJ1-1): EADIYQTPRYLVIGTGKKITLECSQTMGHDKMYWYQQDPGMELHLIHYSYGVNSTEKGDLSSESTVSRIRTEHFPLTLESARPSHTSQYLCASMGRTEAFFGQGTRLTVV.

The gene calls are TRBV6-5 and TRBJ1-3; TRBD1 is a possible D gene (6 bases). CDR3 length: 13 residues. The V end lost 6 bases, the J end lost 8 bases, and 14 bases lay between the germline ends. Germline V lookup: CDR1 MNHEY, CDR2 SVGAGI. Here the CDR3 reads CASRGRGGDTIYF. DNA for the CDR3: TGTGCCAGCAGGGGGAGAGGGGGAGACACCATATATTTT.

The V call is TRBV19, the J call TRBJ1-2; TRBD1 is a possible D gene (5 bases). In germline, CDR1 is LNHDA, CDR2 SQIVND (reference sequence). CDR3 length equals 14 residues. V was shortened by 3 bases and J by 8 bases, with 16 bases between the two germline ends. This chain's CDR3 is CASSMAFQRGGYTF. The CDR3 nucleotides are TGTGCCAGTAGTATGGCATTCCAGAGGGGAGGCTACACCTTC. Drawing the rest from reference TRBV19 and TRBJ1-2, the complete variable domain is DGGITQSPKYLFRKEGQNVTLSCEQNLNHDAMYWYRQDPGQGLRLIYYSQIVNDFQKGDIAEGYSVSREKKESFPLTVTSAQKNPTAFYLCASSMAFQRGGYTFGSGTRLTVV.

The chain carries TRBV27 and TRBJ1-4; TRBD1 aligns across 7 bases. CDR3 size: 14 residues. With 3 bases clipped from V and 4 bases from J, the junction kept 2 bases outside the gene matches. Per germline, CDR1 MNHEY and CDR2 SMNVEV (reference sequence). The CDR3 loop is CASSFTGVNEKLFF. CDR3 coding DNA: TGTGCCAGCAGTTTTACAGGGGTTAATGAAAAACTGTTTTTT.

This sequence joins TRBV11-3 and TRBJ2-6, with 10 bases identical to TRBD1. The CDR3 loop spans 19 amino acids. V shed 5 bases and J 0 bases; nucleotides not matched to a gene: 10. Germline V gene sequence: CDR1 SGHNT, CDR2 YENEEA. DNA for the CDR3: TGTGCCAGCAGCGGTCCCTTGGACAGGGGGTACTCTGGGGCCAACGTCCTGACTTTC. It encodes CASSGPLDRGYSGANVLTF.

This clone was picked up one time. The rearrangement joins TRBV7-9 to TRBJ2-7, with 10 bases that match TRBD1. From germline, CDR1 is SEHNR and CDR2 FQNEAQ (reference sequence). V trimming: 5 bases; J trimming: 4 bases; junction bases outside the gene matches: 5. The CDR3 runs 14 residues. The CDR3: CASSRDRGYYEQYF. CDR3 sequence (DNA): TGTGCCAGCAGCCGGGACAGGGGTTATTACGAGCAGTACTTC.

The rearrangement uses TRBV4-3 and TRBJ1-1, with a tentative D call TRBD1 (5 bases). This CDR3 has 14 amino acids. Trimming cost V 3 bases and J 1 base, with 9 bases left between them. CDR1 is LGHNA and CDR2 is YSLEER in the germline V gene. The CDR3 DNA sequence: TGCGCCAGCAGCCACGGTCAGGGGAACACTGAAGCTTTCTTT. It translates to CASSHGQGNTEAFF.

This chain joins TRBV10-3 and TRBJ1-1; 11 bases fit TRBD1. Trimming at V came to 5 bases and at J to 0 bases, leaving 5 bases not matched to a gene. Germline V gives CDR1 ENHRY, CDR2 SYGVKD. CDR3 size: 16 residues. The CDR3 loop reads CAISTGTGGLNTEAFF. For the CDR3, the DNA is TGTGCCATCAGTACCGGGACAGGGGGTTTGAACACTGAAGCTTTCTTT.

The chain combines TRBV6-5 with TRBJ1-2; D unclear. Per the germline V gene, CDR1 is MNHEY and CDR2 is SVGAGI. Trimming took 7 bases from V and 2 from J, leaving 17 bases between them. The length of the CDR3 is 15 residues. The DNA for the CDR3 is TGTGCCAGCATACCCGGAAGGGCAAACAACTATGGCTACACCTTC. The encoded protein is CASIPGRANNYGYTF.

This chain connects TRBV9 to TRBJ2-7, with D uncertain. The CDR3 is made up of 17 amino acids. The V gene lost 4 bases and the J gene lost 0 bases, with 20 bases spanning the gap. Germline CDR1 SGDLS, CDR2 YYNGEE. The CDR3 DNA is TGTGCCAGCAGCCCCCGTGGGATAGCAGATAGCTCCTACGAGCAGTACTTC. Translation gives CASSPRGIADSSYEQYF. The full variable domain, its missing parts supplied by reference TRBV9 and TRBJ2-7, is DSGVTQTPKHLITATGQRVTLRCSPRSGDLSVYWYQQSLDQGLQFLIQYYNGEERAKGNILERFSAQQFPDLHSELNLSSLELGDSALYFCASSPRGIADSSYEQYFGPGTRLTVT.

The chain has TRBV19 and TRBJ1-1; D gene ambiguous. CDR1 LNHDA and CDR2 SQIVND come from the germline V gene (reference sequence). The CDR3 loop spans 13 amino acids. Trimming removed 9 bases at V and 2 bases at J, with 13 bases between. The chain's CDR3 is CASLMGPNTEAFF. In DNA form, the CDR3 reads TGTGCCAGCCTTATGGGTCCAAACACTGAAGCTTTCTTT.

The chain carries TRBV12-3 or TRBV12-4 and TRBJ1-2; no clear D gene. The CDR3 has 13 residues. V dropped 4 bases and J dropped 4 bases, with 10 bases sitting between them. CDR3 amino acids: CASSSDHPYGYTF. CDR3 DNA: TGTGCCAGCAGTTCGGACCACCCCTATGGCTACACCTTC.

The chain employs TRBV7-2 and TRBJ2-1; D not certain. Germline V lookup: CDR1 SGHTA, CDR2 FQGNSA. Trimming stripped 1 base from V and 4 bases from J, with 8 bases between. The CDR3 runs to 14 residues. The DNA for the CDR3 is TGTGCCAGCAGCTTAGTGCCAGATTACAATGAGCAGTTCTTC. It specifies CASSLVPDYNEQFF.

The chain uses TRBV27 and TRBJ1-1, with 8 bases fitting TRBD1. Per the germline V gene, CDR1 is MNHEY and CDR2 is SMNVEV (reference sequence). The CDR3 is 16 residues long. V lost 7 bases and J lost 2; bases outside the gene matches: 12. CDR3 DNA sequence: TGTGCCAGCACCCGCGGACAGGGTAGACTTAACACTGAAGCTTTCTTT. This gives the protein CASTRGQGRLNTEAFF.

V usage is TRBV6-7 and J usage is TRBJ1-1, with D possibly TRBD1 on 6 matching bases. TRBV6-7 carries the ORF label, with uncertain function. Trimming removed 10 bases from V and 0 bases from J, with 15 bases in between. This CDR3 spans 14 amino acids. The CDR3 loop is CAITNRDMNTEAFF. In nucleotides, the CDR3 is TGTGCCATCACCAATAGGGACATGAACACTGAAGCTTTCTTT.

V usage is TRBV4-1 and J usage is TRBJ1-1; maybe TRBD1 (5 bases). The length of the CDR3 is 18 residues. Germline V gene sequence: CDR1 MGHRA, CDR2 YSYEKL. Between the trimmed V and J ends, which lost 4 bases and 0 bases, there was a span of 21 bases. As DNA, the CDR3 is TGCGCCAGCAGCCCCCTAGGTCGGGGAAGGGGCATGAACACTGAAGCTTTCTTT. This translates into CASSPLGRGRGMNTEAFF.

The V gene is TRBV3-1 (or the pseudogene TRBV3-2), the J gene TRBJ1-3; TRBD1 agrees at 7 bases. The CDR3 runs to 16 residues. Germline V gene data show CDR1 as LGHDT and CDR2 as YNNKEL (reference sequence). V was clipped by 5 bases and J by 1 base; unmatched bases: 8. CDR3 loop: CASSRQGSLSGNTIYF. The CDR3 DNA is TGTGCCAGCAGCAGACAGGGTTCTCTGTCTGGAAACACCATATATTTT.

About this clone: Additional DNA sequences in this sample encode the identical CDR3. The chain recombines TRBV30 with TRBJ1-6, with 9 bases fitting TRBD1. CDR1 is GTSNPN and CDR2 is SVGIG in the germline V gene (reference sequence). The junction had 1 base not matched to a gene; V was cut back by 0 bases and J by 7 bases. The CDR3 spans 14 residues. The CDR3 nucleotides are TGTGCCTGGAGTGTAGGACAGGGGAATTCACCCCTCCACTTT. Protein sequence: CAWSVGQGNSPLHF.

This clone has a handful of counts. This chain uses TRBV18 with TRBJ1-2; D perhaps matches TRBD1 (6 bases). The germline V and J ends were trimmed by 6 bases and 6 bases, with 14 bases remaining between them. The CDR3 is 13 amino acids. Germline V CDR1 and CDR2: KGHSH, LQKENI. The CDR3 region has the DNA TGTGCCAGCTCCCCCCAGACAGGAAATGGCTACACCTTC. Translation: CASSPQTGNGYTF.

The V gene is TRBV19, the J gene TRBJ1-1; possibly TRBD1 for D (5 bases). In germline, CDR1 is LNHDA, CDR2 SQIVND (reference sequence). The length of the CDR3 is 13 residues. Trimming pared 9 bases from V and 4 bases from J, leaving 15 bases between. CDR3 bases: TGTGCCAGCGCTTCAGGGTTTTTCACTGAAGCTTTCTTT. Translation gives CASASGFFTEAFF. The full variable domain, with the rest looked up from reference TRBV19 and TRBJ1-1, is DGGITQSPKYLFRKEGQNVTLSCEQNLNHDAMYWYRQDPGQGLRLIYYSQIVNDFQKGDIAEGYSVSREKKESFPLTVTSAQKNPTAFYLCASASGFFTEAFFGQGTRLTVV.

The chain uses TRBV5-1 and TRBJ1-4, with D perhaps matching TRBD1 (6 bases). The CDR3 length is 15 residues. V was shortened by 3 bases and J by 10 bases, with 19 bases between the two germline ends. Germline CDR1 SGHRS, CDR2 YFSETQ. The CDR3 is CASSSEGGGLGKLFF. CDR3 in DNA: TGCGCCAGCAGCTCGGAGGGAGGGGGTCTGGGAAAACTGTTTTTT. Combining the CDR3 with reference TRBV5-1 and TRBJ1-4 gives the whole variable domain KAGVTQTPRYLIKTRGQQVTLSCSPISGHRSVSWYQQTPGQGLQFLFEYFSETQRNKGNFPGRFSGRQFSNSRSEMNVSTLELGDSALYLCASSSEGGGLGKLFFGSGTQLSVL.